Presented here are 15 T cell receptor beta chains from one specimen sequenced in a study of blood T cell repertoires in COVID-19. Measured with immunoSEQ multiplex PCR; TCRdb has only the in-frame clones, and not every one. The sample yields 250,000 to 350,000 clones, more than 75% seen once. Sequencing was carried out using PBMCs or T cells enriched from blood (not recorded which). The receptors stem from a woman aged 18-30 years who had recovered from COVID-19.

This clone appeared a few times. The chain couples TRBV5-6 to TRBJ2-2, with D maybe TRBD1 (5 bases). The germline V and J ends were trimmed by 1 base and 3 bases, with 16 bases remaining between them. The CDR3 runs to 17 residues. Germline loops: CDR1 SGHDT, CDR2 YYEEEE. This CDR3 is CASSLRIQGRYTGELFF. In DNA, the CDR3 is TGTGCCAGCAGCTTGAGAATCCAGGGTAGATACACCGGGGAGCTGTTTTTT.

The V gene is TRBV6-1, the J gene TRBJ1-1, with D perhaps matching TRBD1 (6 bases). The CDR3 is 15 amino acids. CDR1 is MNHNS and CDR2 is SASEGT in the germline V gene. V lost 1 base and J lost 4, with 13 bases in between. This CDR3 is CASSEEWDTTTEAFF. In nucleotides, the CDR3 is TGTGCCAGCAGTGAAGAGTGGGACACTACCACTGAAGCTTTCTTT.

The chain is built from TRBV28 and TRBJ1-1, with 7 bases that match TRBD1. Germline V gene sequence: CDR1 MDHEN, CDR2 SYDVKM. This CDR3 has 15 residues. Germline trimming cut 2 bases from V and 7 bases from J; bases unmatched to any gene: 10. The CDR3 spells CASSLSTGARGEAFF. The CDR3 DNA is TGTGCCAGCAGTTTAAGTACAGGGGCAAGGGGTGAAGCTTTCTTT.

V gene TRBV7-3 combines with J gene TRBJ1-1, with TRBD1 as a possible D gene (6 bases). Germline V gene lookup returns CDR1 SGHTA and CDR2 FQGTGA. V lost 4 bases and J lost 1, with 13 bases in between. The CDR3 consists of 15 residues. CDR3 in DNA: TGTGCCAGCAGCTCACAGCCGGGACAGAACACTGAAGCTTTCTTT. Its translation: CASSSQPGQNTEAFF.

The V and J genes are TRBV5-8 and TRBJ1-5; weak D call: TRBD1 (6 bases). Germline CDR1 and CDR2: SGHTS and YDEGEE. V gave up 5 bases and J gave up 1 base, with 13 bases separating them. The CDR3 has 15 amino acids. The CDR3 nucleotides are TGTGCCAGCAGTCGAGGACAGAAAAGCAATCAGCCCCAGCATTTT. As protein: CASSRGQKSNQPQHF.

CDR3 sequence (DNA): TGTGCCAGCAGCCGGGGACAGGGAGATACCTATGGCTACACCTTC. As protein: CASSRGQGDTYGYTF. This rearrangement joins TRBV3-1 (or the pseudogene TRBV3-2) to TRBJ1-2; 9 bases match TRBD1. Germline V CDR1 and CDR2: LGHDT, YNNKEL (reference sequence). CDR3 size: 15 residues. The J segment lost 4 bases and the V segment lost 4 bases, leaving 7 bases of the junction unmatched.

The rearrangement links TRBV4-2 to TRBJ2-2; 7 bases agree with TRBD2. With 0 bases clipped from V and 7 bases from J, the junction kept 11 bases outside the gene matches. CDR1 and CDR2 (germline): LGHNA, YNFKEQ. The CDR3 loop spans 17 amino acids. This chain's CDR3 is CASSQDARTRNFGELFF. The DNA of the CDR3 is TGTGCCAGCAGCCAAGACGCTAGGACTAGGAATTTCGGGGAGCTGTTTTTT.

This clone appeared once. The chain employs TRBV10-3 and TRBJ2-5; TRBD1 aligns across 7 bases. This CDR3 region has 13 residues. Germline lookup yields CDR1 ENHRY and CDR2 SYGVKD. Trimming cost V 6 bases and J 2 bases; bases outside gene matches: 3. The CDR3 sequence: CAISRDRQETQYF. The CDR3 region has the DNA TGTGCCATCAGCCGGGACAGACAAGAGACCCAGTACTTC.

This clone has a count of ten or more. V usage is TRBV4-2 and J usage is TRBJ1-5; the D gene is possibly TRBD1 (5 bases). Germline-derived CDR1 and CDR2 are LGHNA and YNFKEQ. V was trimmed by 1 base and J by 6 bases, leaving 13 bases between them. The CDR3 is 15 amino acids. DNA for the CDR3: TGTGCCAGCAGCCAAGGACAGTTAATCGGTCAGCCCCAGCATTTT. It yields the protein CASSQGQLIGQPQHF.

This chain's CDR3 is CAISVSAGQETQYF. The CDR3 region has the DNA TGTGCCATCAGCGTATCGGCAGGTCAAGAGACCCAGTACTTC. The J gene is TRBJ2-5, the V gene TRBV10-3; no clear D gene. Trimming took 6 bases from V and 2 from J, leaving 13 bases between them. The CDR3 spans 14 residues. CDR1 is ENHRY and CDR2 is SYGVKD in the germline V gene.

V is TRBV28 and J is TRBJ1-6, with D maybe TRBD1 (5 bases). The V and J ends lost 2 bases and 7 bases respectively, with 9 bases between them. Looked up from germline, CDR1 is MDHEN and CDR2 is SYDVKM. The CDR3 is made up of 14 amino acids. CDR3 loop: CASSLVTANSPLHF. The CDR3 nucleotides are TGTGCCAGCAGTTTAGTGACAGCGAATTCACCCCTCCACTTT.

Remarks on this clone: The sample contains more than one DNA sequence encoding this CDR3. The gene calls are TRBV30 and TRBJ1-2, with D maybe TRBD1 (6 bases). Trimming pared 0 bases from V and 4 bases from J, leaving 6 bases between. The CDR3 totals 12 residues. Germline-derived CDR1 and CDR2 are GTSNPN and SVGIG (reference sequence). CDR3 sequence: CAWSVGGYGYTF. CDR3 in DNA: TGTGCCTGGAGTGTAGGGGGCTATGGCTACACCTTC.

The chain is built from TRBV7-9 and TRBJ2-5, with D possibly being TRBD2 (6 bases). The CDR3 has 13 residues. Germline assignment: CDR1 SEHNR and CDR2 FQNEAQ (reference sequence). Trimming pared 8 bases from V and 2 bases from J, leaving 12 bases between. The CDR3 nucleotides are TGTGCCAGCCACCGGGACTCGCAAGAGACCCAGTACTTC. Translation gives CASHRDSQETQYF.

This chain joins TRBV5-1 and TRBJ1-1, with D possibly being TRBD1 (6 bases). The CDR3 has 15 amino acids. Germline CDR1 is SGHRS and CDR2 is YFSETQ. Trimming removed 4 bases from V and 4 bases from J, with 17 bases in between. For the CDR3, the DNA is TGCGCCAGCAGCGAATTGGGGGCGGAGAGCACTGAAGCTTTCTTT. It yields the protein CASSELGAESTEAFF.

The chain uses TRBV28 and TRBJ2-4; a weak D match, TRBD1 (6 bases). Per the germline V gene, CDR1 is MDHEN and CDR2 is SYDVKM. The germline V and J ends were trimmed by 5 bases and 4 bases, with 18 bases remaining between them. CDR3 size: 16 residues. CDR3 in DNA: TGTGCCAGCAGTCCCCCTGAGGGGGAAGGGAAAAACATTCAGTACTTC. Translated, it gives CASSPPEGEGKNIQYF.